The 25 T cell receptor beta chains reported below all come from one sample, sequenced in a study of cytomegalovirus exposure and HLA in healthy donors. The PCR had 60 Vbeta and 13 Jbeta primers. Profiling relied on immunoSEQ multiplex PCR, and the TCRdb table lists in-frame clones only, not all of them. Of under 200,000 clones in the sample, 70% to 90% are singletons; the top ten hold 6.5% to 7.5%. The source material was PBMCs. These receptors were obtained from a woman aged 25 to 39 in good health and CMV-seropositive.

The CDR3 reads CASSYKAAGGGKLFF. Here the CDR3 DNA reads TGTGCCAGCAGTTACAAGGCGGCAGGGGGTGGAAAACTGTTTTTT. The J gene is TRBJ1-4, the V gene TRBV6-6, with TRBD1 matching over 7 bases. The J segment lost 10 bases and the V segment lost 2 bases, leaving 10 bases of the junction unmatched. The CDR3 is 15 residues long. The germline CDR1 and CDR2 sequences are MNHNY and SVGAGI (reference sequence).

The chain has TRBV7-9 and TRBJ2-2, with D tentatively TRBD2 (6 bases). Germline V gene sequence: CDR1 SEHNR, CDR2 FQNEAQ (reference sequence). V lost 4 bases and J lost 5, with 20 bases in between. This CDR3 has 17 residues. The CDR3 reads CASSSAGTDGWTGELFF. The CDR3 nucleotides read TGTGCCAGCAGCTCTGCAGGGACTGACGGGTGGACCGGGGAGCTGTTTTTT.

The V and J genes are TRBV5-1 and TRBJ2-4; 10 nucleotides match TRBD1. The CDR3 loop spans 15 amino acids. Germline V CDR1 and CDR2: SGHRS, YFSETQ. J lost 7 bases, V lost 3 bases, and 7 bases had no gene match. The CDR3 sequence is CASSSGTGDLNIQYF. CDR3 bases: TGCGCCAGCAGCTCCGGGACAGGGGATCTGAACATTCAGTACTTC.

V usage is TRBV11-2 and J usage is TRBJ2-1, with 12 bases lining up with TRBD2. V lost 1 base to trimming and J lost 4 bases; unmatched junction nucleotides: 5. The CDR3 loop spans 17 amino acids. Germline V CDR1 and CDR2: SGHAT, FQNNGV. The CDR3 bases are TGTGCCAGCAGCTTAGGTACTAGCGGGGGGATGTACAATGAGCAGTTCTTC. It encodes CASSLGTSGGMYNEQFF.

Of note for this clone: Relative to the germline gene, one junction end is altered; a read error may explain this. The rearrangement uses TRBV5-1 and TRBJ2-2; 8 positions match TRBD2. The CDR3 is 16 amino acids. CDR1 and CDR2 (germline): SGHRS, YFSETQ. The CDR3 region is CASSLEGGGHTRELFF. CDR3 DNA: TGCGCCAGCAGCTTGGAAGGCGGGGGGCACACCAGGGAGCTGTTTTTT.

The chain employs TRBV19 and TRBJ2-5, with D unresolved. The CDR3 is 13 residues long. CDR1 and CDR2 from the germline V gene are LNHDA and SQIVND (reference sequence). V was shortened by 7 bases and J by 2 bases, with 11 bases between the two germline ends. The CDR3 nucleotides are TGTGCCAGTACTGCGGCCTGGCAAGAGACCCAGTACTTC. It is translated as CASTAAWQETQYF. Together with reference TRBV19 and TRBJ2-5, the CDR3 gives the full variable domain: DGGITQSPKYLFRKEGQNVTLSCEQNLNHDAMYWYRQDPGQGLRLIYYSQIVNDFQKGDIAEGYSVSREKKESFPLTVTSAQKNPTAFYLCASTAAWQETQYFGPGTRLLVL.

This clone was found a few times. V gene TRBV10-2 combines with J gene TRBJ2-7, with D unresolved. The germline CDR1 and CDR2 sequences are WSHSY and SAAADI. Trimming cost V 7 bases and J 5 bases, with 15 bases left between them. This CDR3 spans 13 amino acids. The CDR3 DNA reads TGCGCCAGCACGCTGAGTAGCTATCACGAGCAGTACTTC. Translated, it gives CASTLSSYHEQYF.

The genes are TRBV5-5 and TRBJ1-4; 8 nucleotides align to TRBD1. Germline V lookup: CDR1 SGHKS, CDR2 YYEKEE (reference sequence). The V and J ends lost 0 bases and 5 bases, in that order; junction bases with no gene match: 9. The CDR3 length is 17 residues. The CDR3 here is CASSLVGTGRPNEKLFF. The CDR3 coding sequence is TGTGCCAGCAGCTTGGTGGGGACAGGACGACCCAATGAAAAACTGTTTTTT. Full variable domain (missing parts from reference TRBV5-5 and TRBJ1-4): DAGVTQSPTHLIKTRGQQVTLRCSPISGHKSVSWYQQVLGQGPQFIFQYYEKEERGRGNFPDRFSARQFPNYSSELNVNALLLGDSALYLCASSLVGTGRPNEKLFFGSGTQLSVL.

This clone was recorded only once. The chain recombines TRBV15 with TRBJ1-1; possibly TRBD1 for D (5 bases). Germline CDR1 reads LNHNV; CDR2 reads YYDKDF (reference sequence). V was pared by 8 bases and J by 4 bases, with 17 bases between. This CDR3 region has 14 residues. As DNA, the CDR3 is TGTGCCACCGGTGTGGGAGGGGAGGCCACTGAAGCTTTCTTT. Amino acids: CATGVGGEATEAFF.

V and J are TRBV7-3 and TRBJ2-5, with 8 bases identical to TRBD2. Germline values: CDR1 SGHTA, CDR2 FQGTGA. Trimming at V came to 5 bases and at J to 2 bases, leaving 7 bases not matched to a gene. The CDR3 sequence is 15 residues long. This chain's CDR3 is CASSLIAGFQETQYF. The CDR3 nucleotides are TGTGCCAGCAGCCTCATAGCGGGGTTTCAAGAGACCCAGTACTTC.

CDR3 bases: TGTGCCAGCAGTTTATCTCCAGTTCGCCCATACACCTTC. Its protein product is CASSLSPVRPYTF. J is TRBJ1-2 and V is TRBV27; D gene uncertain. Trimming took off 0 bases at V and 11 bases at J, with 13 bases between the two ends. Germline lookup yields CDR1 MNHEY and CDR2 SMNVEV (reference sequence). The CDR3 contains 13 residues.

Details on this clone: Other nucleotide sequences from this sample produce the same CDR3. The gene calls are TRBV7-3 and TRBJ1-1; the D is unclear. V gave up 6 bases and J gave up 0 bases, with 11 bases separating them. The CDR3 totals 14 residues. Germline V CDR1 and CDR2: SGHTA, FQGTGA. The CDR3 sequence is CASSLGPMNTEAFF. As DNA, the CDR3 is TGTGCCAGCAGTTTAGGCCCGATGAACACTGAAGCTTTCTTT. The full variable domain, with the rest looked up from reference TRBV7-3 and TRBJ1-1, is GAGVSQTPSNKVTEKGKYVELRCDPISGHTALYWYRQSLGQGPEFLIYFQGTGAADDSGLPNDRFFAVRPEGSVSTLKIQRTERGDSAVYLCASSLGPMNTEAFFGQGTRLTVV.

The chain combines TRBV5-1 with TRBJ2-2, with 9 bases identical to TRBD1. After removal of 5 bases from V and 2 bases from J, the junction contained 4 bases not matched to a gene. The CDR3 is 15 residues long. CDR1 and CDR2 (germline): SGHRS, YFSETQ. The CDR3 loop reads CASRQGAGNTGELFF. The CDR3 bases are TGCGCCAGCAGACAGGGGGCCGGTAACACCGGGGAGCTGTTTTTT.

V and J are TRBV10-3 and TRBJ1-2; D possibly corresponds to TRBD1 (5 bases). Germline CDR1 and CDR2: ENHRY and SYGVKD. This CDR3 is built from 12 residues. Trimming removed 8 bases at V and 4 bases at J, with 11 bases between. The CDR3 protein is CAISQEIYGYTF. CDR3 nucleotides: TGTGCCATCTCACAGGAGATCTATGGCTACACCTTC.

The chain links TRBV27 to TRBJ2-7; 8 nucleotides line up with TRBD1. Germline-derived CDR1 and CDR2 are MNHEY and SMNVEV (reference sequence). After removal of 6 bases from V and 4 bases from J, the junction contained 8 bases not matched to a gene. The CDR3 has 14 residues. The CDR3 bases are TGTGCCAGCAGGCAGACAGGGGCTTTTTACGAGCAGTACTTC. Translation gives CASRQTGAFYEQYF.

V usage is TRBV7-9 and J usage is TRBJ1-1; 10 positions agree with TRBD1. V lost 5 bases to trimming and J lost 7 bases; unmatched junction nucleotides: 4. This CDR3 has 13 residues. Germline values: CDR1 SEHNR, CDR2 FQNEAQ (reference sequence). The CDR3 is CASSHGQGVEAFF. In nucleotides, the CDR3 is TGTGCCAGCAGCCACGGACAGGGGGTTGAAGCTTTCTTT.

The genes are TRBV9 and TRBJ2-1; TRBD2 matches at 8 bases. After removal of 3 bases from V and 2 bases from J, the junction contained 7 bases not matched to a gene. CDR3 size: 16 residues. Germline values: CDR1 SGDLS, CDR2 YYNGEE. This chain's CDR3 is CASSGGSGVPYNEQFF. CDR3 in DNA: TGTGCCAGCAGCGGAGGTAGCGGGGTCCCCTACAATGAGCAGTTCTTC.

This clone was seen a handful of times. The chain uses TRBV2 and TRBJ1-1; D gene ambiguous. From germline, CDR1 is SNHLY and CDR2 FYNNEI. V dropped 6 bases and J dropped 4 bases, with 12 bases sitting between them. The CDR3 contains 13 residues. The CDR3 sequence is CASSLRVFTEAFF. CDR3 nucleotides: TGTGCCAGCAGCCTCCGGGTGTTCACTGAAGCTTTCTTT.

The V gene is TRBV27, the J gene TRBJ2-7; 7 bases line up with TRBD1. V lost 5 bases to trimming and J lost 3 bases; unmatched junction nucleotides: 10. Germline V gene sequence: CDR1 MNHEY, CDR2 SMNVEV (reference sequence). The CDR3 contains 15 residues. CDR3 protein: CASSQDRSPSYEQYF. The CDR3 region has the DNA TGTGCCAGCAGTCAGGACAGGTCGCCCAGCTACGAGCAGTACTTC.

This clone appeared a single time. This chain links TRBV5-1 with TRBJ1-5; D gene unclear. Germline V gives CDR1 SGHRS, CDR2 YFSETQ. The V and J ends lost 4 bases and 4 bases respectively, with 9 bases between them. The CDR3 has 13 residues. CDR3 in DNA: TGCGCCAGCAGCGCTCGGGGTAATCAGCCCCAGCATTTT. Translated: CASSARGNQPQHF.

The table lists this clone with a count of one. The rearrangement joins TRBV10-3 to TRBJ1-1, with D maybe TRBD1 (5 bases). In germline, CDR1 is ENHRY, CDR2 SYGVKD. Trimming took off 9 bases at V and 1 base at J, with 9 bases between the two ends. The length of the CDR3 is 12 residues. DNA of the CDR3: TGTGCCATGGAAGGGGAGAACACTGAAGCTTTCTTT. Protein: CAMEGENTEAFF.

This clone was seen just once. The V and J genes are TRBV9 and TRBJ2-7; the D gene is possibly TRBD2 (5 bases). V was pared by 4 bases and J by 0 bases, with 17 bases between. Germline-derived CDR1 and CDR2 are SGDLS and YYNGEE. This CDR3 comprises 16 residues. CDR3 sequence (DNA): TGTGCCAGCAGCCCTTATGGAGGTTCTAGCTCCTACGAGCAGTACTTC. Translated, it gives CASSPYGGSSSYEQYF.

This clone showed up just a few times. The CDR3 DNA is TGTGCCAGCAGCTTTCGGGGAGAAGAGACCCAGTACTTC. It specifies CASSFRGEETQYF. The chain carries TRBV7-6 and TRBJ2-5; D may be TRBD2 (5 bases). Germline lookup yields CDR1 SGHVS and CDR2 FNYEAQ. The CDR3 is made up of 13 amino acids. V lost 3 bases, J lost 3 bases, and 8 bases lay in between.

The rearrangement joins TRBV6-1 to TRBJ2-7; 8 bases map to TRBD1. The V gene's germline CDR1 is MNHNS and CDR2 SASEGT. There are 16 residues in the CDR3. V lost 2 bases, J lost 2 bases, and 8 bases stayed unmatched. In DNA form, the CDR3 reads TGTGCCAGCAGTGAACGAACAGGGGGTGGCCCCTACGAGCAGTACTTC. Protein product: CASSERTGGGPYEQYF.

The genes are TRBV6-5 and TRBJ1-2, with 10 bases identical to TRBD1. V shed 4 bases and J 8 bases; nucleotides not matched to a gene: 13. CDR3 length equals 16 residues. From germline, CDR1 is MNHEY and CDR2 SVGAGI. CDR3 sequence: CASSWGQGQTLEGYTF. CDR3 nucleotide sequence: TGTGCCAGCAGTTGGGGACAGGGGCAGACTTTAGAGGGCTACACCTTC.